One and the same sample provided the 24 T cell receptor beta chains below, sequenced in a study of blood T cell repertoires in COVID-19. TCRdb keeps only in-frame clones here, not all; method: immunoSEQ multiplex PCR. The repertoire consists of nearly 350,000 clones, with around 83% occurring once and the leading ten covering 2.5% to 3%. The specimen sequenced was peripheral blood. All receptors come from a young man with active or convalescent COVID-19.

The chain joins TRBV28 to TRBJ1-2; 9 bases align to TRBD1. This CDR3 has 11 residues. Germline V gene sequence: CDR1 MDHEN, CDR2 SYDVKM. Germline trimming cut 11 bases from V and 8 bases from J; bases unmatched to any gene: 6. The CDR3, as DNA: TGTGCCGTGGGACAGGGTGGGGGCTACACCTTC. This codes for CAVGQGGGYTF.

V usage is TRBV6-5 and J usage is TRBJ2-2; 8 bases are shared with TRBD2. There are 16 residues in the CDR3. J lost 6 bases, V lost 1 base, and 7 bases had no gene match. Germline CDR1 reads MNHEY; CDR2 reads SVGAGI. For the CDR3, the DNA is TGTGCCAGCAGTTACTTTAACGGGGGGGCGGCCGGGGAGCTGTTTTTT. It codes for CASSYFNGGAAGELFF.

This clone was found once. The chain combines TRBV6-5 with TRBJ1-1, with D tentatively TRBD1 (6 bases). This CDR3 has 14 residues. Germline assignment: CDR1 MNHEY and CDR2 SVGAGI. V gave up 6 bases and J gave up 0 bases, with 11 bases separating them. CDR3: CASSPRGMNTEAFF. In DNA, the CDR3 is TGTGCCAGCAGCCCCAGGGGCATGAACACTGAAGCTTTCTTT.

Concerning this clone itself: Other DNA sequences in the sample encode the same CDR3. The chain carries TRBV5-1 and TRBJ2-7, with 10 bases lining up with TRBD1. Trimming cost V 0 bases and J 4 bases; bases outside gene matches: 1. The germline CDR1 and CDR2 sequences are SGHRS and YFSETQ. The CDR3 extends over 14 amino acids. CDR3 sequence (DNA): TGCGCCAGCAGCTTGGGGACAGGGGGTTACGAGCAGTACTTC. Translation: CASSLGTGGYEQYF.

This clone was observed a few times. J is TRBJ1-1 and V is TRBV2; tentatively, D is TRBD1 (6 bases). This CDR3 spans 14 amino acids. V was cut by 4 bases and J by 7 bases, with 16 bases left in between. The germline gives CDR1 SNHLY, CDR2 FYNNEI. DNA for the CDR3: TGTGCCAGCAGTGGCGGGGGGGCCTGGGGTGAAGCTTTCTTT. It yields the protein CASSGGGAWGEAFF.

This chain joins TRBV2 and TRBJ2-1; 9 nucleotides match TRBD2. The CDR3 is 16 residues long. J gave up 8 bases and V 8 bases, and 16 bases lay outside the gene matches. Germline V lookup: CDR1 SNHLY, CDR2 FYNNEI. The CDR3 region is CASHMGASGEPDEQFF. The CDR3 DNA reads TGTGCCAGCCACATGGGGGCTAGCGGGGAACCTGATGAGCAGTTCTTC.

This clone has just a few counts. The J gene is TRBJ1-1, the V gene TRBV6-2 or TRBV6-3; D gene ambiguous. CDR3 size: 13 residues. Deletions cut 2 bases from V and 4 bases from J, with 8 bases between. Germline CDR1 and CDR2: MNHEY and SVGEGT. CDR3 coding DNA: TGTGCCAGCAGTTACGGGCCTGGCACTGAAGCTTTCTTT. Its translation is CASSYGPGTEAFF.

V and J are TRBV5-6 and TRBJ2-1; D uncertain. Deletions cut 4 bases from V and 4 bases from J, with 15 bases between. This CDR3 contains 15 residues. Germline-derived CDR1 and CDR2 are SGHDT and YYEEEE. CDR3 sequence: CASSPVSPMYNEQFF. The DNA for the CDR3 is TGTGCCAGCAGCCCCGTGAGCCCTATGTACAATGAGCAGTTCTTC.

The chain links TRBV27 to TRBJ2-7, with a tentative D call TRBD2 (5 bases). Trimming removed 4 bases from V and 2 bases from J, with 9 bases in between. The CDR3 totals 13 residues. The germline gives CDR1 MNHEY, CDR2 SMNVEV (reference sequence). The CDR3 DNA reads TGTGCCAGCAGTTCCGCGGGCCCCTACGAGCAGTACTTC. It codes for CASSSAGPYEQYF.

This clone was seen more than once but under ten times. Here the CDR3 DNA reads TGTGCCAGCAGGACGGGACTAGCGGGGAGGGAGACCCAGTACTTC. Translation gives CASRTGLAGRETQYF. The chain couples TRBV7-9 to TRBJ2-5, with TRBD2 matching 13 bases. The CDR3 consists of 15 residues. V was pared by 6 bases and J by 5 bases, with 6 bases of the junction left unmatched. The germline gives CDR1 SEHNR, CDR2 FQNEAQ (reference sequence).

The V gene is TRBV9, the J gene TRBJ1-2; D might be TRBD1 (6 bases). Trimming removed 6 bases from V and 7 bases from J, with 22 bases in between. The CDR3 has 15 residues. Germline V lookup: CDR1 SGDLS, CDR2 YYNGEE. CDR3 residues: CASTLDVGAEGGYTF. CDR3 in DNA: TGTGCCAGCACCTTAGATGTGGGGGCAGAGGGTGGCTACACCTTC.

This clone came up once. This chain uses TRBV19 with TRBJ2-3; 11 nucleotides line up with TRBD2. From germline, CDR1 is LNHDA and CDR2 SQIVND (reference sequence). This CDR3 region has 16 residues. V lost 6 bases, J lost 6 bases, and 11 bases stayed unmatched. CDR3 protein: CASSQLAGARFDTQYF. Here the CDR3 DNA reads TGTGCCAGTAGCCAACTAGCGGGAGCAAGGTTTGATACGCAGTATTTT.

This clone occurred a few times. The V call is TRBV18, the J call TRBJ2-1, with TRBD1 matching over 10 bases. The germline gives CDR1 KGHSH, CDR2 LQKENI. V shed 2 bases, J shed 7 bases, and the junction held 8 bases outside the gene matches. The length of the CDR3 is 16 residues. The CDR3 protein is CASSPTTGGAGNEQFF. The DNA for the CDR3 is TGTGCCAGCTCACCAACGACAGGGGGCGCAGGTAATGAGCAGTTCTTC.

This chain's CDR3 is CASRGTSGRVSSYNEQFF. CDR3 nucleotide sequence: TGTGCCAGTAGAGGGACTAGCGGGAGGGTTAGCTCCTACAATGAGCAGTTCTTC. This chain connects TRBV19 to TRBJ2-1, with 16 bases aligning to TRBD2. The CDR3 loop spans 18 amino acids. V lost 6 bases to trimming and J lost 0 bases; unmatched junction nucleotides: 5. The germline gives CDR1 LNHDA, CDR2 SQIVND (reference sequence). Using reference TRBV19 and TRBJ2-1 for the parts outside the CDR3, the full variable domain is DGGITQSPKYLFRKEGQNVTLSCEQNLNHDAMYWYRQDPGQGLRLIYYSQIVNDFQKGDIAEGYSVSREKKESFPLTVTSAQKNPTAFYLCASRGTSGRVSSYNEQFFGPGTRLTVL.

Comments on this clone: An end of the junction differs from the germline gene, which may be a read error. The rearrangement uses TRBV7-9 and TRBJ2-1; TRBD1 matches at 9 bases. The CDR3 consists of 13 residues. Germline V gene lookup returns CDR1 SEHNR and CDR2 FQNEAQ (reference sequence). CDR3 sequence reads: CASSLGQGGRRVF. DNA of the CDR3: TGTGCCAGCAGCTTAGGACAGGGGGGTAGGAGGGTCTTC.

This chain uses TRBV3-1 (or the pseudogene TRBV3-2) with TRBJ1-2; D is uncertain. The ends were cut back, 0 bases at V and 5 bases at J, with 13 bases in the middle. CDR1 is LGHDT and CDR2 is YNNKEL in the germline V gene (reference sequence). The CDR3 contains 15 residues. CDR3 amino acids: CASSQDEGGRYGYTF. CDR3 sequence (DNA): TGTGCCAGCAGCCAAGACGAGGGAGGACGGTATGGCTACACCTTC.

The genes are TRBV14 and TRBJ1-1; 7 bases fit TRBD1. The CDR3 totals 13 residues. Germline CDR1 and CDR2: SGHDN and FVKESK. The junction had 4 bases not matched to a gene; V was cut back by 5 bases and J by 4 bases. Here the CDR3 reads CASSATGTTEAFF. CDR3 nucleotide sequence: TGTGCCAGCAGCGCGACAGGGACCACTGAAGCTTTCTTT.

This chain joins TRBV10-3 and TRBJ1-2, with D perhaps TRBD1 (5 bases). Germline CDR1 is ENHRY and CDR2 is SYGVKD. The CDR3 loop spans 15 amino acids. Trimming removed 10 bases from V and 0 bases from J, with 18 bases in between. CDR3 nucleotides: TGTGCCACGACGCCGGGACTCCTTACTAACTATGGCTACACCTTC. Translation gives CATTPGLLTNYGYTF.

The V and J genes are TRBV4-2 and TRBJ2-1; 9 bases match TRBD2. Unmatched junction bases numbered 11, after V lost 1 base and J lost 10 bases. This CDR3 is built from 16 residues. Germline V gives CDR1 LGHNA, CDR2 YNFKEQ. In nucleotides, the CDR3 is TGTGCCAGCAGCCAAGTCCCTAGCGGGGCGGGAGGGGAGCAGTTCTTC. It is translated as CASSQVPSGAGGEQFF.

CDR3 sequence reads: CASSLTRTGQETQYF. The CDR3 coding sequence is TGTGCCAGCAGCCTAACCCGGACAGGGCAAGAGACCCAGTACTTC. J is TRBJ2-5 and V is TRBV7-9; 8 bases align to TRBD1. J gave up 2 bases and V 5 bases, and 7 bases lay outside the gene matches. Germline-derived CDR1 and CDR2 are SEHNR and FQNEAQ (reference sequence). The length of the CDR3 is 15 residues.

The chain recombines TRBV2 with TRBJ2-1, with 10 positions matching TRBD2. The CDR3 runs 14 residues. V lost 6 bases and J lost 7; bases outside the gene matches: 6. The germline V gene encodes CDR1 SNHLY and CDR2 FYNNEI. The CDR3 DNA reads as TGTGCCAGCAGACGCTCGACTAGCGGGAATGAGCAGTTCTTC. Translated: CASRRSTSGNEQFF.

The chain carries TRBV3-1 (or the pseudogene TRBV3-2) and TRBJ2-7; D not certain. Trimming stripped 0 bases from V and 3 bases from J, with 9 bases between. CDR1 LGHDT and CDR2 YNNKEL come from the germline V gene (reference sequence). This CDR3 spans 14 amino acids. The CDR3 protein is CASSQDPLFYEQYF. The DNA of the CDR3 is TGTGCCAGCAGCCAAGATCCTCTATTCTACGAGCAGTACTTC.

This clone was observed many times. Other DNA sequences within the sample encode an identical CDR3. The chain has TRBV28 and TRBJ2-7; possible D gene TRBD2, 5 bases. Germline V gives CDR1 MDHEN, CDR2 SYDVKM. This CDR3 spans 12 amino acids. Trimming shortened V by 4 bases and J by 3 bases, and 7 bases separated the two germline ends. CDR3 residues: CASSWTGYEQYF. CDR3 nucleotide sequence: TGTGCCAGCAGTTGGACTGGCTACGAGCAGTACTTC. Full variable domain (remainder filled in from reference TRBV28 and TRBJ2-7): DVKVTQSSRYLVKRTGEKVFLECVQDMDHENMFWYRQDPGLGLRLIYFSYDVKMKEKGDIPEGYSVSREKKERFSLILESASTNQTSMYLCASSWTGYEQYFGPGTRLTVT.

The V call is TRBV28, the J call TRBJ1-4; TRBD1 might be the D (5 bases). Deletions cut 4 bases from V and 5 bases from J, with 17 bases between. The CDR3 has 16 residues. Germline lookup yields CDR1 MDHEN and CDR2 SYDVKM. The CDR3 sequence: CASSSTPGWGNEKLFF. The CDR3 bases are TGTGCCAGCAGTTCCACCCCAGGTTGGGGCAATGAAAAACTGTTTTTT.